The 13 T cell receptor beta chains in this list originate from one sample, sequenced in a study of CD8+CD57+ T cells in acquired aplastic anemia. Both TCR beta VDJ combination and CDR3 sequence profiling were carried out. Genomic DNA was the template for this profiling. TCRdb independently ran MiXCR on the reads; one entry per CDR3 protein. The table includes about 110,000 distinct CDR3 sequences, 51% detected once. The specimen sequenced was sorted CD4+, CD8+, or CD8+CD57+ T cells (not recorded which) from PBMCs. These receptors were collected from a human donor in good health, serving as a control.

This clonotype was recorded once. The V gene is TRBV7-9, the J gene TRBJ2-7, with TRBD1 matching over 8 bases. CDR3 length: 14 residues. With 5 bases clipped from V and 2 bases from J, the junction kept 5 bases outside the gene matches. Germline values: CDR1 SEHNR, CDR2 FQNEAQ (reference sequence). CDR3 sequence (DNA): TGTGCCAGCAGCCGGCAGGGGGCCACCTACGAGCAGTACTTC. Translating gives CASSRQGATYEQYF. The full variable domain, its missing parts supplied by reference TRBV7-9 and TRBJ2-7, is DTGVSQNPRHKITKRGQNVTFRCDPISEHNRLYWYRQTLGQGPEFLTYFQNEAQLEKSRLLSDRFSAERPKGSFSTLEIQRTEQGDSAMYLCASSRQGATYEQYFGPGTRLTVT.

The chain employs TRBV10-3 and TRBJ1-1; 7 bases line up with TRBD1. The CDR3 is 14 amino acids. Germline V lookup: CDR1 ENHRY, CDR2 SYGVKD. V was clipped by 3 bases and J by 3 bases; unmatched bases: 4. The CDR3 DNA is TGTGCCATCAGTGACAAGGGGGCGGACACTGAAGCTTTCTTT. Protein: CAISDKGADTEAFF.

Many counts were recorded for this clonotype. Written as DNA, the CDR3 is TGTGCCAGCAGTTTGGGGGTGGGTAGCGAGCAGTACTTC. Residues: CASSLGVGSEQYF. The gene calls are TRBV27 and TRBJ2-7, with D perhaps given as TRBD1 or TRBD2 (5 bases each). CDR1 and CDR2 from the germline V gene are MNHEY and SMNVEV (reference sequence). V shed 3 bases and J shed 6 bases, with 12 bases lying between them. The CDR3 contains 13 residues.

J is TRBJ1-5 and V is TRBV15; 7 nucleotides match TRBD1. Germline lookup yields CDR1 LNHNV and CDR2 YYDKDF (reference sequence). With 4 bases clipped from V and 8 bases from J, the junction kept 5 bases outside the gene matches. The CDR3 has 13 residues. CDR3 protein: CATSTSGGKPQHF. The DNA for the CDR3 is TGTGCCACCAGCACCTCAGGGGGAAAGCCCCAGCATTTT.

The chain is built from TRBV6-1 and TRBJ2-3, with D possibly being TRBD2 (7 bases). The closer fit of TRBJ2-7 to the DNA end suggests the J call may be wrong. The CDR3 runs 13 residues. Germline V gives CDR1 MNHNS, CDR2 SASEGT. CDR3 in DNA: TGTGCCAGCAAACAACACAGGGAGGGCGAGCAGTACTTC. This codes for CASKQHREGEQYF.

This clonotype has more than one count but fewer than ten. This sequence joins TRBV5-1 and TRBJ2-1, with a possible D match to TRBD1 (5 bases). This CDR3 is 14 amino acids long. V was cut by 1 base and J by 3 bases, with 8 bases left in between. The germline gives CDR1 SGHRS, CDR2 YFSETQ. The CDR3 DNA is TGCGCCAGCAGCTTGCCAGGGTACTACAATGAGCAGTTCTTC. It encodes CASSLPGYYNEQFF. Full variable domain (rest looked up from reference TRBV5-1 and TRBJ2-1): KAGVTQTPRYLIKTRGQQVTLSCSPISGHRSVSWYQQTPGQGLQFLFEYFSETQRNKGNFPGRFSGRQFSNSRSEMNVSTLELGDSALYLCASSLPGYYNEQFFGPGTRLTVL.

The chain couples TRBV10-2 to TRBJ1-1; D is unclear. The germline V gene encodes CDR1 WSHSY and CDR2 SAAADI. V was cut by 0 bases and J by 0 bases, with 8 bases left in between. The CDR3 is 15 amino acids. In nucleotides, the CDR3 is TGCGCCAGCAGTGAGTCGATACGGTTGAACACTGAAGCTTTCTTT. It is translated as CASSESIRLNTEAFF.

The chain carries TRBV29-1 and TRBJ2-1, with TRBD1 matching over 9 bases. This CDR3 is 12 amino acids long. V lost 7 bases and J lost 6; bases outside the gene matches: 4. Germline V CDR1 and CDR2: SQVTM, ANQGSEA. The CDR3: CSADRGTNEQFF. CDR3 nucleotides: TGCAGCGCCGACAGGGGGACCAATGAGCAGTTCTTC.

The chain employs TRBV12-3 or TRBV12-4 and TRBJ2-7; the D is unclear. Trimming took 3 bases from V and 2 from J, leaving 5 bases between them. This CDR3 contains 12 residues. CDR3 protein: CASSFAPYEQYF. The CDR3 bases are TGTGCCAGCAGTTTCGCCCCCTACGAGCAGTACTTC.

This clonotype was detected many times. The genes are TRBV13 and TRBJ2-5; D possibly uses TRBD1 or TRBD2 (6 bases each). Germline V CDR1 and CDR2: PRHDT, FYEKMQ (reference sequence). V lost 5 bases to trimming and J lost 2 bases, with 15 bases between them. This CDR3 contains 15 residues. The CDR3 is CASSTSRGPQETQYF. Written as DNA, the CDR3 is TGTGCCAGCAGCACCTCTCGGGGGCCTCAAGAGACCCAGTACTTC. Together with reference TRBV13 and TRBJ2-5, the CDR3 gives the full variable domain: AAGVIQSPRHLIKEKRETATLKCYPIPRHDTVYWYQQGPGQDPQFLISFYEKMQSDKGSIPDRFSAQQFSDYHSELNMSSLELGDSALYFCASSTSRGPQETQYFGPGTRLLVL.

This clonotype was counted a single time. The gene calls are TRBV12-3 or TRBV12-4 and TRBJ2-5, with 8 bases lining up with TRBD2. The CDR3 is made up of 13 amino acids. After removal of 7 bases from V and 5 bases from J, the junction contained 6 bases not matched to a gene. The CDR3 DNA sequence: TGTGCCAGCATGGCTAGCGGGCGGGAGACCCAGTACTTC. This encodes CASMASGRETQYF.

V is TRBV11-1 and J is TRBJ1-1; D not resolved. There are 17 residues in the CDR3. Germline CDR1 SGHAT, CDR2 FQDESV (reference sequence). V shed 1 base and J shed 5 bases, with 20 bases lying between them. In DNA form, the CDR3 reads TGTGCCAGCAGCTTAGGTGCCAGCAGTTACGAAGAGACTGAAGCTTTCTTT. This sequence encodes CASSLGASSYEETEAFF.

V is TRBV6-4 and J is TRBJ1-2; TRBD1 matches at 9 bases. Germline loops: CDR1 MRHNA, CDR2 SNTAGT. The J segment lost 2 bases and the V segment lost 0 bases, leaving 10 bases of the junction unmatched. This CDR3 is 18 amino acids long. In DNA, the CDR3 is TGTGCCAGCAGTGACTCAACCGGGACAGGGTCCCCGAACTATGGCTACACCTTC. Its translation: CASSDSTGTGSPNYGYTF.